Presented here are 5 T cell receptor beta chains from one specimen sequenced in a study of T cell responses to AZD1222 COVID-19 vaccine. TCRdb keeps only in-frame clones here, not all; method: immunoSEQ multiplex PCR. This table has 150,000 or so clones, roughly nine tenths appearing once. Sequencing used peripheral blood, obtained on day 0 of AZD1222 vaccination. Receptors originate from an adult in good health.

The rearrangement links TRBV2 to TRBJ2-7, with 7 bases matching TRBD2. CDR1 and CDR2 from the germline V gene are SNHLY and FYNNEI. The CDR3 loop spans 13 amino acids. Unmatched junction bases numbered 6, after V lost 8 bases and J lost 2 bases. DNA of the CDR3: TGTGCCAGCCAACTAGCGTACACCTACGAGCAGTACTTC. It is translated as CASQLAYTYEQYF.

This clone was recorded once. This chain links TRBV28 with TRBJ2-1, with 8 bases fitting TRBD2. V shed 7 bases and J 10 bases; nucleotides not matched to a gene: 9. Germline CDR1 is MDHEN and CDR2 is SYDVKM. This CDR3 is 13 amino acids long. DNA for the CDR3: TGTGCCAGCACTTATCGCGCGGGAGGAGAGCAGTTCTTC. Amino acids: CASTYRAGGEQFF.

The chain uses TRBV28 and TRBJ1-2, with 7 positions matching TRBD1. CDR3 length: 13 amino acids. Germline lookup yields CDR1 MDHEN and CDR2 SYDVKM. V trimming: 8 bases; J trimming: 2 bases; junction bases outside the gene matches: 5. The CDR3 here is CASGAGGNYGYTF. In DNA, the CDR3 is TGTGCCAGCGGTGCAGGGGGGAACTATGGCTACACCTTC.

The genes are TRBV6-5 and TRBJ2-7, with D unclear. Germline loops: CDR1 MNHEY, CDR2 SVGAGI. The V end lost 2 bases, the J end lost 3 bases, and 8 bases lay between the germline ends. This CDR3 comprises 13 residues. DNA for the CDR3: TGTGCCAGCAGTTACCGTGAAGACTACGAGCAGTACTTC. Its translation: CASSYREDYEQYF.

V gene TRBV14 combines with J gene TRBJ2-2; 7 nucleotides agree with TRBD1. With 4 bases clipped from V and 4 bases from J, the junction kept 6 bases outside the gene matches. This CDR3 is built from 15 residues. Germline V CDR1 and CDR2: SGHDN, FVKESK. The CDR3 DNA sequence: TGTGCCAGCAGCCGAACAGGGGCCACCACCGGGGAGCTGTTTTTT. The encoded protein is CASSRTGATTGELFF.